In its sample, the clone carrying this T cell receptor (beta chain) was seen once. Adults between about 18 and 95 years of age took part from about 24 US areas. Cohort assignment relied on participant-reported clinical history. Original data processing: Scientists estimated how many nucleated cells there were by amplifying reference gene primers. This table comes from immunoSEQ multiplex PCR, and its TCRdb copy is limited to in-frame clones, with some not included. V and J calls and clone size are as listed in that table; D and trimming were resolved from the DNA. In the table there are about 120,000 clones, around 83% of which are singletons. Germline loops: CDR1 SQVTM, CDR2 ANQGSEA. The CDR3 contains 16 residues. V dropped 1 base and J dropped 2 bases, with 15 bases sitting between them. This sample was included in a study of blood T cell repertoires in COVID-19.

The chain links TRBV29-1 to TRBJ2-1; possibly TRBD2 for D (6 bases). The sequencing sample was made of PBMCs or T cells enriched from blood (not recorded which). This TCR was sampled from a woman in her 30s who had recovered from COVID-19. The CDR3 loop is CSVEGAPSAAYNEQFF. In DNA form, the CDR3 reads TGCAGCGTTGAAGGGGCCCCTAGCGCCGCCTACAATGAGCAGTTCTTC.